The 27 T cell receptor beta chains presented below share a single source sample, sequenced in a study of technical replicates of blood from a handful of donors (dated by TCRdb to 2016 to 2017). Libraries were constructed by the immunoSEQ multiplex PCR assay. The source is immuneACCESS, and TCRdb retained only in-frame sequences with V and J called. Part of the clones is not carried over; for the studies checked, unresolved V genes explain less than half of this, and the remainder is unexplained. This sample gives around 83,000 clones in total; 94% of them show up just once. The biggest ten clones account for 0.26% of the sample. The source material was T cells isolated from PBMCs. The receptor source for this set is a human donor in good health.

This chain uses TRBV18 with TRBJ1-4, with 7 positions matching TRBD1. This CDR3 has 15 residues. Unmatched junction bases numbered 3, after V lost 4 bases and J lost 1 base. Germline-derived CDR1 and CDR2 are KGHSH and LQKENI. In DNA, the CDR3 is TGTGCCAGCTCACTAGACAGGGAAACTAATGAAAAACTGTTTTTT. Translating gives CASSLDRETNEKLFF. The variable domain in full, completed from reference TRBV18 and TRBJ1-4, reads NAGVMQNPRHLVRRRGQEARLRCSPMKGHSHVYWYRQLPEEGLKFMVYLQKENIIDESGMPKERFSAEFPKEGPSILRIQQVVRGDSAAYFCASSLDRETNEKLFFGSGTQLSVL.

J is TRBJ1-2 and V is TRBV28; D gene ambiguous. Trimming cost V 1 base and J 0 bases, with 15 bases left between them. Germline CDR1 and CDR2: MDHEN and SYDVKM. There are 17 residues in the CDR3. CDR3 nucleotide sequence: TGTGCCAGCAGTTTATTGCTTGGGCAGTCAGCTAACTATGGCTACACCTTC. Protein: CASSLLLGQSANYGYTF.

The chain combines TRBV11-3 with TRBJ2-1; D gene ambiguous. V gave up 5 bases and J gave up 5 bases, with 13 bases separating them. Germline V gives CDR1 SGHNT, CDR2 YENEEA. This CDR3 is 14 amino acids long. CDR3 loop: CASSPFDKNNEQFF. CDR3 DNA sequence: TGTGCCAGCAGCCCATTTGACAAGAACAATGAGCAGTTCTTC.

This chain links TRBV5-1 with TRBJ1-6, with 8 bases lining up with TRBD1. CDR3 length: 17 amino acids. V was clipped by 4 bases and J by 1 base; unmatched bases: 7. Germline V gene data show CDR1 as SGHRS and CDR2 as YFSETQ. CDR3 region: CASSQGAPSSYNSPLHF. The CDR3 DNA reads as TGCGCCAGCAGCCAGGGGGCGCCGAGTTCCTATAATTCACCCCTCCACTTT.

V usage is TRBV15 and J usage is TRBJ2-3; D remains ambiguous. This CDR3 comprises 12 residues. Germline values: CDR1 LNHNV, CDR2 YYDKDF (reference sequence). Trimming took off 0 bases at V and 5 bases at J, with 3 bases between the two ends. The CDR3 spells CATSRDIDTQYF. CDR3 DNA: TGTGCCACCAGCAGAGATATAGATACGCAGTATTTT.

The J gene is TRBJ2-1, the V gene TRBV6-1; TRBD1 is a possible D gene (5 bases). Germline-derived CDR1 and CDR2 are MNHNS and SASEGT. Trimming cost V 4 bases and J 6 bases, with 16 bases left between them. This CDR3 has 15 amino acids. The DNA of the CDR3 is TGTGCCAGCAGTGTCTACAGGCTCTCCCCCAATGAGCAGTTCTTC. As protein: CASSVYRLSPNEQFF.

The chain links TRBV27 to TRBJ1-3; tentative D call: TRBD1 (6 bases). The V and J ends lost 6 bases and 5 bases respectively, with 11 bases between them. The CDR3 contains 13 residues. Germline V gene data show CDR1 as MNHEY and CDR2 as SMNVEV (reference sequence). CDR3 DNA sequence: TGTGCCAGCAGCTCAGGGGAGAGAAACACCATATATTTT. Its protein is CASSSGERNTIYF.

V gene TRBV6-4 combines with J gene TRBJ1-2; 7 bases agree with TRBD1. The V and J ends lost 6 bases and 0 bases, in that order; junction bases with no gene match: 7. The CDR3 runs 15 residues. CDR1 and CDR2 from the germline V gene are MRHNA and SNTAGT. DNA for the CDR3: TGTGCCAGCAGCAGGACAGGTGGTGCTAACTATGGCTACACCTTC. This encodes CASSRTGGANYGYTF.

This chain connects TRBV27 to TRBJ2-7; tentative D call: TRBD2 (5 bases). Deletions cut 2 bases from V and 3 bases from J, with 11 bases between. CDR1 and CDR2 from the germline V gene are MNHEY and SMNVEV (reference sequence). The CDR3 runs to 14 residues. The CDR3: CASSLERRGYEQYF. The CDR3 DNA sequence: TGTGCCAGCAGTTTAGAGCGGCGAGGCTACGAGCAGTACTTC.

The chain employs TRBV6-4 and TRBJ2-7, with 11 bases fitting TRBD2. Germline CDR1 reads MRHNA; CDR2 reads SNTAGT. This CDR3 contains 15 residues. Trimming at V came to 8 bases and at J to 7 bases, leaving 13 bases not matched to a gene. The CDR3 DNA is TGTGCCAGCCATACTAGCGGGAGAGAGTTTAGGGAGCAGTACTTC. Its protein is CASHTSGREFREQYF.

J is TRBJ1-2 and V is TRBV7-2, with 8 bases that match TRBD1. CDR1 is SGHTA and CDR2 is FQGNSA in the germline V gene. There are 15 residues in the CDR3. V lost 5 bases and J lost 8; bases outside the gene matches: 13. CDR3 in amino acids: CASSLRQGTKDGYTF. Here the CDR3 DNA reads TGTGCCAGCAGCCTCAGACAGGGGACGAAAGACGGCTACACCTTC.

This sequence joins TRBV5-1 and TRBJ1-5, with 7 bases fitting TRBD1. V lost 2 bases, J lost 5 bases, and 1 base stayed unmatched. The germline gives CDR1 SGHRS, CDR2 YFSETQ. The length of the CDR3 is 13 residues. In DNA, the CDR3 is TGCGCCAGCAGCTTCCAGGGGGATCAGCCCCAGCATTTT. Encoded protein: CASSFQGDQPQHF.

The chain combines TRBV5-1 with TRBJ1-3; tentative D call: TRBD1 (5 bases). This CDR3 contains 13 residues. With 4 bases removed from V and 8 bases from J, the gap between germline ends came to 13 bases. Germline V gene sequence: CDR1 SGHRS, CDR2 YFSETQ. DNA of the CDR3: TGCGCCAGCAGCGGGCAGGGTGCAGACACCATATATTTT. This codes for CASSGQGADTIYF.

The rearrangement uses TRBV5-1 and TRBJ2-1; 8 bases map to TRBD2. This CDR3 is 14 amino acids long. Per the germline V gene, CDR1 is SGHRS and CDR2 is YFSETQ. V lost 4 bases, J lost 7 bases, and 7 bases stayed unmatched. The CDR3 sequence is CASSPSGTRNEQFF. The CDR3, as DNA: TGCGCCAGCAGCCCCTCGGGGACTAGGAATGAGCAGTTCTTC.

J is TRBJ2-1 and V is TRBV2; D may be TRBD2 (6 bases). The CDR3 has 15 amino acids. V was cut by 1 base and J by 4 bases, with 11 bases left in between. Germline loops: CDR1 SNHLY, CDR2 FYNNEI. CDR3 DNA: TGTGCCAGCAGTGAAGTTGAGGGAGGATACAATGAGCAGTTCTTC. This encodes CASSEVEGGYNEQFF.

In regard to this clone: Other DNA sequences in the same sample also yield this CDR3. This chain links TRBV5-1 with TRBJ1-1; D not resolved. CDR1 SGHRS and CDR2 YFSETQ come from the germline V gene. This CDR3 spans 14 amino acids. Between the trimmed V and J ends, which lost 0 bases and 2 bases, there was a span of 8 bases. Here the CDR3 DNA reads TGCGCCAGCAGCTTGGCCCCGGGAAACACTGAAGCTTTCTTT. This sequence encodes CASSLAPGNTEAFF.

The chain links TRBV5-1 to TRBJ1-2, with no clear D. Germline assignment: CDR1 SGHRS and CDR2 YFSETQ. Trimming removed 3 bases at V and 5 bases at J, with 8 bases between. This CDR3 region has 12 residues. CDR3 coding DNA: TGCGCCAGCAGCTACGGGTCTTATGGCTACACCTTC. Amino acids: CASSYGSYGYTF.

The rearrangement uses TRBV6-4 and TRBJ2-1; 9 bases are a match to TRBD2. V lost 3 bases to trimming and J lost 6 bases; unmatched junction nucleotides: 6. Germline loops: CDR1 MRHNA, CDR2 SNTAGT. This CDR3 contains 15 residues. In DNA, the CDR3 is TGTGCCAGCAGTGATTATAGCGGGAGCAGCAATGAGCAGTTCTTC. It encodes CASSDYSGSSNEQFF.

The rearrangement uses TRBV6-1 and TRBJ2-7, with D tentatively TRBD1 (6 bases). Between the trimmed V and J ends, which lost 0 bases and 6 bases, there was a span of 12 bases. The germline V gene encodes CDR1 MNHNS and CDR2 SASEGT. The CDR3 is 14 amino acids. DNA for the CDR3: TGTGCCAGCAGTGAAGCCCCTGGACAGCGCGAGCAGTACTTC. Protein: CASSEAPGQREQYF.

The genes are TRBV13 and TRBJ2-5; TRBD1 aligns across 7 bases. Trimming cost V 1 base and J 5 bases; bases outside gene matches: 10. Germline loops: CDR1 PRHDT, CDR2 FYEKMQ (reference sequence). The CDR3 spans 16 residues. In nucleotides, the CDR3 is TGTGCCAGCAGCTTAGAGAGCGGACAGGTGGCGGAGACCCAGTACTTC. Translated: CASSLESGQVAETQYF.

The chain couples TRBV4-1 to TRBJ2-7, with TRBD2 matching 8 bases. Losses at the gene ends were 3 bases for V and 5 bases for J; bases not matched to a gene: 15. Germline CDR1 reads MGHRA; CDR2 reads YSYEKL. This CDR3 is built from 17 residues. CDR3 coding DNA: TGCGCCAGCAGCCATCCCTTGGAGACTAGCGTTGCCCACGAGCAGTACTTC. Translated, it gives CASSHPLETSVAHEQYF.

This chain links TRBV5-4 with TRBJ2-5; TRBD1 might be the D (6 bases). V was trimmed by 4 bases and J by 0 bases, leaving 13 bases between them. Per the germline V gene, CDR1 is SGHNT and CDR2 is YYREEE (reference sequence). The CDR3 covers 15 residues. CDR3 residues: CASSPRQEYQETQYF. The CDR3 DNA reads as TGTGCCAGCAGCCCGAGACAGGAGTACCAAGAGACCCAGTACTTC.

The gene calls are TRBV4-2 and TRBJ1-2; D is ambiguous. The CDR3 contains 16 residues. The germline V and J ends were trimmed by 1 base and 4 bases, with 16 bases remaining between them. Germline V gene sequence: CDR1 LGHNA, CDR2 YNFKEQ. The CDR3 region is CASSQVPSTGSYGYTF. CDR3 nucleotides: TGTGCCAGCAGCCAAGTCCCCTCTACGGGGAGCTATGGCTACACCTTC.

J is TRBJ1-2 and V is TRBV9; weak D call: TRBD1 (6 bases). Deletions cut 3 bases from V and 8 bases from J, with 17 bases between. In germline, CDR1 is SGDLS, CDR2 YYNGEE. The CDR3 has 14 amino acids. CDR3 in amino acids: CASSANRVFGGYTF. The CDR3 nucleotides read TGTGCCAGCAGCGCTAACAGGGTGTTCGGAGGCTACACCTTC.

This clone appeared a single time. The V gene is TRBV7-6, the J gene TRBJ2-7, with a possible D match to TRBD1 (6 bases). CDR1 SGHVS and CDR2 FNYEAQ come from the germline V gene. This CDR3 is built from 15 residues. V was pared by 1 base and J by 5 bases, with 15 bases between. CDR3 in amino acids: CASSLGSGEFHEQYF. The CDR3 region has the DNA TGTGCCAGCAGCTTAGGTTCAGGGGAGTTCCACGAGCAGTACTTC. The variable domain in full, with the rest retrieved from reference TRBV7-6 and TRBJ2-7, is GAGVSQSPRYKVTKRGQDVALRCDPISGHVSLYWYRQALGQGPEFLTYFNYEAQQDKSGLPNDRFSAERPEGSISTLTIQRTEQRDSAMYRCASSLGSGEFHEQYFGPGTRLTVT.

V gene TRBV6-6 combines with J gene TRBJ2-2; D is possibly TRBD2 (5 bases). CDR1 MNHNY and CDR2 SVGAGI come from the germline V gene (reference sequence). The CDR3 loop spans 15 amino acids. V lost 5 bases and J lost 0, with 10 bases in between. This CDR3 is CASSRLPANTGELFF. In DNA form, the CDR3 reads TGTGCCAGCAGTCGACTACCCGCGAACACCGGGGAGCTGTTTTTT.

The V call is TRBV7-9, the J call TRBJ1-4, with TRBD1 as a possible D gene (5 bases). The length of the CDR3 is 15 residues. The germline CDR1 and CDR2 sequences are SEHNR and FQNEAQ (reference sequence). V was cut by 1 base and J by 8 bases, with 14 bases left in between. The CDR3 DNA reads TGTGCCAGCAGCTTAGGGACATCAAAGTGGGAAAAACTGTTTTTT. Translated: CASSLGTSKWEKLFF.